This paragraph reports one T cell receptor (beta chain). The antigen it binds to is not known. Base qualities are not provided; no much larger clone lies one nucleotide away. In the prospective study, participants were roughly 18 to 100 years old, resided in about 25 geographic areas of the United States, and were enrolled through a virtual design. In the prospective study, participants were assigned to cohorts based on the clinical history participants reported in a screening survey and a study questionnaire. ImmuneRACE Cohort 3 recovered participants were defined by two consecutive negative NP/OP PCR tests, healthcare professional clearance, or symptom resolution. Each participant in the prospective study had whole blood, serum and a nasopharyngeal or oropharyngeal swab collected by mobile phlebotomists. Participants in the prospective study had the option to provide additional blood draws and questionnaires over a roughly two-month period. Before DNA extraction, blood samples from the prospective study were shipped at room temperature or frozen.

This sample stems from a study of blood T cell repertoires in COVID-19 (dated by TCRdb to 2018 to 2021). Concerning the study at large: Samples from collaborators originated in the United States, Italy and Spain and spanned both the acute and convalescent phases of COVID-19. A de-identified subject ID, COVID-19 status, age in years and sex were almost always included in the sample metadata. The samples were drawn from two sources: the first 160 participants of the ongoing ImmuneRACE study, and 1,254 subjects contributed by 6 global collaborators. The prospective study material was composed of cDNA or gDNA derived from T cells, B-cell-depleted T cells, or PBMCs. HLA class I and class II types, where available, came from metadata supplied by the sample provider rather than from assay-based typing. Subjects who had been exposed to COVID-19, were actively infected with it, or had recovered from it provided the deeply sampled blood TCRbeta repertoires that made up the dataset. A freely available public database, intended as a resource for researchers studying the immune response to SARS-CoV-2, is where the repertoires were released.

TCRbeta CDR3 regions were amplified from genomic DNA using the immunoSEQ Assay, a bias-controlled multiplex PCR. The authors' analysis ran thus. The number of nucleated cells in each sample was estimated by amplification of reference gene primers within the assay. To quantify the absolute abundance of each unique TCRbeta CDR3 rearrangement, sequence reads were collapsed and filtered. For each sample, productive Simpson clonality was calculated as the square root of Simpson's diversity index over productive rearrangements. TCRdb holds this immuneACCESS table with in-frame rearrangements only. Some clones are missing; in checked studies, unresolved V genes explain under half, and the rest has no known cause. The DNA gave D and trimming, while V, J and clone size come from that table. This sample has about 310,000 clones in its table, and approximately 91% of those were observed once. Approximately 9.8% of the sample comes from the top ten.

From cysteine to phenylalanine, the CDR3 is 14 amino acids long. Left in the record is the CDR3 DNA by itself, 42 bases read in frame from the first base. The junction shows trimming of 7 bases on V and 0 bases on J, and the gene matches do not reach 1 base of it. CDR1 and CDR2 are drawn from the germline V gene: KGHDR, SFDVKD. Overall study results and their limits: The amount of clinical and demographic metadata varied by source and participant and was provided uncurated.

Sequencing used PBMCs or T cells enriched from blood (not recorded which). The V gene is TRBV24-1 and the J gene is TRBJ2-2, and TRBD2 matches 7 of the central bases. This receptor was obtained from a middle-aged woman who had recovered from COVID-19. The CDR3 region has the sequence CATRGGANTGELFF. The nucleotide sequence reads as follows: TGTGCCACCAGGGGGGGGGCGAACACCGGGGAGCTGTTTTTT.